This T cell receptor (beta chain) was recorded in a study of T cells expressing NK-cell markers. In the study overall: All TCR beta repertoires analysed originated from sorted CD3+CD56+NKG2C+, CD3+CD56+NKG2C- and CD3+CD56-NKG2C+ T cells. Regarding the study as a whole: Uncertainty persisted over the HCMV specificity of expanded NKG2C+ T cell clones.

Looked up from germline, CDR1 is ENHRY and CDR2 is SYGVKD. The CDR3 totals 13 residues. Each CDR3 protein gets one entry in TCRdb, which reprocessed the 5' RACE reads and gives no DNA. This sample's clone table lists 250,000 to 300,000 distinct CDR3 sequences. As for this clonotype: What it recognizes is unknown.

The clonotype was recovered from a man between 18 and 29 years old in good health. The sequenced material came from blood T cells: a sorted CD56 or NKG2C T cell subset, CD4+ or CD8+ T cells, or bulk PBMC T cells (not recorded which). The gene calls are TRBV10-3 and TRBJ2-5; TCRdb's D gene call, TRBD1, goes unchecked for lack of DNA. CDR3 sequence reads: CATSDRGDETQYF.